This T cell receptor (beta chain) was profiled in a study of T cell responses to AZD1222 COVID-19 vaccine. The study's findings and limits: Females outnumbered males among donors, who were mostly white British; clonal diversity was possibly underestimated.

Concerning this clone itself: The antigen is not known.

Assay: immunoSEQ multiplex PCR; the TCRdb copy retains only in-frame clones and omits some. The sample lists around 100,000 clones, 70% to 90% occurring once. Trimming cost V 0 bases and J 7 bases, with 7 bases left between them. This CDR3 has 13 amino acids. The germline V gene has CDR1 LNHNV and CDR2 YYDKDF (reference sequence). The V gene is TRBV15, the J gene TRBJ1-5; D gene unclear. The clonotype comes from an adult who received the AZD1222 COVID-19 vaccine. Here the sequenced sample was peripheral blood, taken 28 days after the second AZD1222 dose. The CDR3 bases are TGTGCCACCAGCAGAGATCTGGGCCAGCCCCAGCATTTT. Its protein product is CATSRDLGQPQHF. The full variable domain, completed using reference TRBV15 and TRBJ1-5, is DAMVIQNPRYQVTQFGKPVTLSCSQTLNHNVMYWYQQKSSQAPKLLFHYYDKDFNNEADTPDNFQSRRPNTSFCFLDIRSPGLGDTAMYLCATSRDLGQPQHFGDGTRLSIL.